This TCR beta chain was obtained from a study of OX40 agonist ivuxolimab in advanced cancers. General notes on the study: Ivuxolimab, which targeted the costimulatory receptor OX40 (CD134), was an agonistic, fully human IgG2 monoclonal antibody. Intravenous ivuxolimab was administered to patients every 2 weeks at six dose levels: 0.01, 0.1, 0.3, 1.5, 3 and 10 mg/kg. Of the roughly 50 dose-escalation patients, hepatocellular carcinoma was present in around 19, melanoma in around 15, renal cell carcinoma in 9 and head and neck cancer in 9. A male proportion of 70% to 90% and a mean age of about 60 years, ranging from 23 to 79, were recorded for the dose-escalation cohort. Prior anti-PD-1, anti-PD-L1 or anti-CTLA-4 therapy was permitted, and checkpoint inhibitors had been received by under 50% of dose-escalation patients. Partial responses occurred in three dose-escalation patients, of whom one had hepatocellular carcinoma and two had cutaneous melanoma. The point of sequencing TCRbeta in the periphery was to test whether ivuxolimab changed TCR sequence diversity and drove clonal T-cell expansion. The paper describes the monotherapy dose-escalation part (N = 52 patients) of the phase I trial of ivuxolimab.

Points on this clone: Its antigen has not been determined. No much larger clone is present one base from it, and per-base qualities are unavailable.

The trial excluded patients who had a history of autoimmune disease or were on systemic immunosuppression. Peripheral blood for TCR sequencing was collected from all dose cohorts at baseline, on cycle 4 day 1, and on cycle 7 day 1. Samples came from an open-label, multicenter, first-in-human phase I dose-escalation trial of ivuxolimab. Adults with locally advanced or metastatic melanoma, renal cell carcinoma, hepatocellular carcinoma or head and neck squamous cell carcinoma were enrolled in the trial. Before TCR sequencing, CD4+ T cells and CD8+ T cells from peripheral blood were sorted into separate populations. Overall results and qualifications from the work: After ivuxolimab, more expanded clones were found on average in CD8+ T cells than in CD4+ T cells. In the 0.1-3.0 mg/kg groups, partial responders were among the patients with the lowest normalized peripheral clonal expansion, particularly in CD8+ T cells. At doses of 0.1 to 3.0 mg/kg, clonal expansion of both CD4+ and CD8+ blood T cells was observed from baseline to week 6. Low levels of normalized T-cell clonal expansion were also seen in some nonresponding patients. Antigen specificity was not determined for the clonally expanded peripheral T cells.

Genomic DNA was isolated from the sorted cells so that the TCRbeta CDR3 region could be sequenced. The immunoSEQ Assay was used to sequence the TCRbeta CDR3 regions. TCRdb provides this immuneACCESS table in a form limited to in-frame rearrangements. Some clones are lacking; in checked studies, under half of them reflect an unresolved V gene, and why the rest are absent is not known. The sample contains approximately 82,000 clones, around 85% of them found a single time. The ten largest clones take up 2% to 3% of the sample. V has 6 bases trimmed and J has 13 bases trimmed; junction bases matching no gene number 14. The CDR3 contains 13 residues, cysteine and phenylalanine counted. This entry keeps only the CDR3 DNA: 39 bases, framed from base 1. CDR1 KGHSH and CDR2 LQKENI are derived from the germline V gene.

Material: CD4+ or CD8+ T cells sorted from blood, obtained in a trial of the OX40 agonist ivuxolimab. This TCR derives from an adult with an advanced solid tumor such as melanoma, head and neck, liver or kidney cancer. This sequence uses TRBV18 and TRBJ2-5; TRBD1 agrees with 7 junctional bases. The CDR3 corresponds to CASSSAQGKEGYF. The nucleotides are TGTGCCAGCTCGTCGGCACAGGGGAAGGAAGGGTACTTC.